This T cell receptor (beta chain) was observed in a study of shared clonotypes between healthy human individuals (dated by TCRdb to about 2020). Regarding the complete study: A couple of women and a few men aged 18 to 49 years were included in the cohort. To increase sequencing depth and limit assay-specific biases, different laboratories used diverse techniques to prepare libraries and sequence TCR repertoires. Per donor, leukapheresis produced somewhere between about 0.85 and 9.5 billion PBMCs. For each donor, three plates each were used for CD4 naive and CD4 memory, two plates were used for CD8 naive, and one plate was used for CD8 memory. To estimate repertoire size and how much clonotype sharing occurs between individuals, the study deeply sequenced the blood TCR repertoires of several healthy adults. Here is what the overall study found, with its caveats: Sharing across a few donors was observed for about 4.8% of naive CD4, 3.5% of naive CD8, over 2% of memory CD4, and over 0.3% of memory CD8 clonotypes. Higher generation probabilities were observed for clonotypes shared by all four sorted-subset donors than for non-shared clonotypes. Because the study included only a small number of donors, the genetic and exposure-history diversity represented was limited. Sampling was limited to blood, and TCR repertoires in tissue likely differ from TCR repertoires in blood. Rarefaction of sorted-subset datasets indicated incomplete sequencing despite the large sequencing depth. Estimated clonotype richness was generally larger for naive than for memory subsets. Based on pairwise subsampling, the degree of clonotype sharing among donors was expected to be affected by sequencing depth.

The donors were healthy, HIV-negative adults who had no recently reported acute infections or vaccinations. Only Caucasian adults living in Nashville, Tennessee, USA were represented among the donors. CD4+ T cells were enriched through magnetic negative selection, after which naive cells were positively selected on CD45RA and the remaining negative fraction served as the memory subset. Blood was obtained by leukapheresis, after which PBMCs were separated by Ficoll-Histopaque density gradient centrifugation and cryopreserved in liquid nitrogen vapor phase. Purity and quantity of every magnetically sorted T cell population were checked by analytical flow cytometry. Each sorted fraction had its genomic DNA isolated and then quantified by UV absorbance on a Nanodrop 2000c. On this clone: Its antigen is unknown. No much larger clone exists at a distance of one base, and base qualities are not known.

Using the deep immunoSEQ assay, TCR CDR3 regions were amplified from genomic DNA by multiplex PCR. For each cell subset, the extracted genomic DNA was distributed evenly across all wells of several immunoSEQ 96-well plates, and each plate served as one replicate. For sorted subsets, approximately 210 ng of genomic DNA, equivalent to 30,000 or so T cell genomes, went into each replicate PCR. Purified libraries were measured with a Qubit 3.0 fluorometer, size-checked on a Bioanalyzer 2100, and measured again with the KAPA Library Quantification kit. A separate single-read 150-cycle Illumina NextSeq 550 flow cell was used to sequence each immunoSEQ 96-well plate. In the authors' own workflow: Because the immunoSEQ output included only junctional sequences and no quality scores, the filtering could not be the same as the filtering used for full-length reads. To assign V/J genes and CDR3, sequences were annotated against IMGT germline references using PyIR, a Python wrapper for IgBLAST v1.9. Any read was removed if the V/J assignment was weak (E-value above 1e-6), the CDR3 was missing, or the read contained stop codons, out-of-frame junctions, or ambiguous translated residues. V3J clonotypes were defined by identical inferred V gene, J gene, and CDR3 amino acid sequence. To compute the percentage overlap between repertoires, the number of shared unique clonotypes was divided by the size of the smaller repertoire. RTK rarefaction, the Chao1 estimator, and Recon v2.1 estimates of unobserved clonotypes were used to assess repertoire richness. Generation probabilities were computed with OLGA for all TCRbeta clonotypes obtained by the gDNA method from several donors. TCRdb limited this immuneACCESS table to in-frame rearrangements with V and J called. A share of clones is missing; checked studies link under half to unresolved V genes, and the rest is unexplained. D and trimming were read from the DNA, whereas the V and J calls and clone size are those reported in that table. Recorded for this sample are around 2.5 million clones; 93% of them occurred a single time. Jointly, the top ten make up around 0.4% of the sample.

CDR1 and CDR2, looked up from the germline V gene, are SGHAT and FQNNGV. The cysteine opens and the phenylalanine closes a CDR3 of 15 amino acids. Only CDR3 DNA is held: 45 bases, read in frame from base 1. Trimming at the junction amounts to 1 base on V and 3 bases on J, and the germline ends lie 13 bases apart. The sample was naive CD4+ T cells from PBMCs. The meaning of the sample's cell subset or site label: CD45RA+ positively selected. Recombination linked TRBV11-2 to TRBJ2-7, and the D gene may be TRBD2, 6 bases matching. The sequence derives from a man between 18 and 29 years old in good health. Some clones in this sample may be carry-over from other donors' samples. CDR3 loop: CASSLAPTSFYEQYF. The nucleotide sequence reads TGTGCCAGCAGCTTAGCCCCGACTAGTTTCTACGAGCAGTACTTC.